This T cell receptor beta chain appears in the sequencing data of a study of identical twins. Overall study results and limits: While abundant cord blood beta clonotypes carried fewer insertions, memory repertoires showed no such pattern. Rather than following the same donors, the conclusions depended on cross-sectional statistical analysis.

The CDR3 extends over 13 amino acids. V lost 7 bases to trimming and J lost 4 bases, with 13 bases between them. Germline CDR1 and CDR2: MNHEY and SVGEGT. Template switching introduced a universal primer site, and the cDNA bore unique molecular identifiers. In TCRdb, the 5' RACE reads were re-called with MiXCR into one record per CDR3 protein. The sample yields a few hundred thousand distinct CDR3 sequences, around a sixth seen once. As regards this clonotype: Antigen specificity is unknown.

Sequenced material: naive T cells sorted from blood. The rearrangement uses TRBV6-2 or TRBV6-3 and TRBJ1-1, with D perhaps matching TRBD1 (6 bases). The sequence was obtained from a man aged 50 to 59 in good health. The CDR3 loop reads CASTEQGITEAFF. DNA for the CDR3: TGTGCCAGCACCGAACAGGGTATCACTGAAGCTTTCTTT.